What follows are 24 T cell receptor beta chains derived from one specimen sequenced in a study of blood T cell repertoires in COVID-19. This table comes from immunoSEQ multiplex PCR, and its TCRdb copy is limited to in-frame clones, with some not included. The sample lists roughly 200,000 clones; roughly 85% were seen once. The sequencing sample was made of peripheral blood. The receptors were gathered from an elderly woman with acute or convalescent COVID-19.

This chain connects TRBV5-1 to TRBJ1-1, with D unclear. Germline-derived CDR1 and CDR2 are SGHRS and YFSETQ. The length of the CDR3 is 15 residues. Trimming shortened V by 1 base and J by 1 base, and 11 bases separated the two germline ends. CDR3 sequence: CASSLRGFQNTEAFF. The CDR3 DNA follows: TGCGCCAGCAGCTTGAGAGGGTTTCAGAACACTGAAGCTTTCTTT. The full variable domain, rest sourced from reference TRBV5-1 and TRBJ1-1, is KAGVTQTPRYLIKTRGQQVTLSCSPISGHRSVSWYQQTPGQGLQFLFEYFSETQRNKGNFPGRFSGRQFSNSRSEMNVSTLELGDSALYLCASSLRGFQNTEAFFGQGTRLTVV.

The chain combines TRBV29-1 with TRBJ1-1; a possible D gene is TRBD1 (5 bases). Trimming took off 4 bases at V and 5 bases at J, with 8 bases between the two ends. Germline V gene sequence: CDR1 SQVTM, CDR2 ANQGSEA. The CDR3 sequence is 11 residues long. In DNA, the CDR3 is TGCAGCGTTGCCCGGGGGACTGAAGCTTTCTTT. Residues: CSVARGTEAFF.

The V and J genes are TRBV5-1 and TRBJ2-6; a weak D match, TRBD2 (6 bases). Trimming shortened V by 4 bases and J by 1 base, and 9 bases separated the two germline ends. The germline gives CDR1 SGHRS, CDR2 YFSETQ. The CDR3 runs to 15 residues. The CDR3, as DNA: TGCGCCAGCAGCCGACTAGAATCTGGGGCCAACGTCCTGACTTTC. Encoded protein: CASSRLESGANVLTF.

The chain recombines TRBV30 with TRBJ1-5; maybe TRBD1 (5 bases). The V end was cut by 7 bases, the J end by 4 bases, with 11 bases between. CDR3 length equals 12 residues. Per the germline V gene, CDR1 is GTSNPN and CDR2 is SVGIG (reference sequence). CDR3 nucleotides: TGTGCCTACACCGGGGGGAATCAGCCCCAGCATTTT. Translation gives CAYTGGNQPQHF.

This sequence joins TRBV18 and TRBJ1-1; 7 bases fit TRBD1. Germline V gene data show CDR1 as KGHSH and CDR2 as LQKENI. CDR3 size: 17 residues. Losses at the gene ends were 4 bases for V and 3 bases for J; bases not matched to a gene: 14. DNA of the CDR3: TGTGCCAGCTCACTTTCGGTTCTGACAGGGCCTTACACTGAAGCTTTCTTT. Translated: CASSLSVLTGPYTEAFF.

The chain couples TRBV19 to TRBJ1-5; D is ambiguous. Germline V gene sequence: CDR1 LNHDA, CDR2 SQIVND (reference sequence). The CDR3 is 16 amino acids. V was pared by 7 bases and J by 6 bases, with 22 bases between. This CDR3 reads CASTLAGLGFAQPQHF. The CDR3 nucleotides read TGTGCCAGTACCCTAGCAGGACTAGGGTTCGCTCAGCCCCAGCATTTT.

This CDR3 reads CASSLLQGGTQYF. For the CDR3, the DNA is TGTGCCAGCAGCTTGCTCCAGGGGGGTACCCAGTACTTC. The chain carries TRBV5-6 and TRBJ2-5, with TRBD1 as a possible D gene (7 bases). Germline V CDR1 and CDR2: SGHDT, YYEEEE. Trimming stripped 1 base from V and 8 bases from J, with 12 bases between. The CDR3 is made up of 13 amino acids. Filled out from reference TRBV5-6 and TRBJ2-5, the complete variable domain reads DAGVTQSPTHLIKTRGQQVTLRCSPKSGHDTVSWYQQALGQGPQFIFQYYEEEERQRGNFPDRFSGHQFPNYSSELNVNALLLGDSALYLCASSLLQGGTQYFGPGTRLLVL.

The V call is TRBV28, the J call TRBJ2-3; TRBD2 matches at 11 bases. The V and J ends lost 4 bases and 0 bases, in that order; junction bases with no gene match: 3. CDR3 length: 16 amino acids. The germline gives CDR1 MDHEN, CDR2 SYDVKM. CDR3 coding DNA: TGTGCCAGCAGTTCGTGGACTAGCGGGAGCACAGATACGCAGTATTTT. Its translation: CASSSWTSGSTDTQYF.

V gene TRBV5-5 combines with J gene TRBJ1-6; D possibly corresponds to TRBD1 (5 bases). This CDR3 contains 15 residues. Trimming shortened V by 3 bases and J by 7 bases, and 14 bases separated the two germline ends. The germline gives CDR1 SGHKS, CDR2 YYEKEE (reference sequence). In DNA form, the CDR3 reads TGTGCCAGCAGCTCTATCTCCGGGGGGAATTCACCCCTCCACTTT. Protein: CASSSISGGNSPLHF. The entire variable domain, with the rest obtained from reference TRBV5-5 and TRBJ1-6, is as follows: DAGVTQSPTHLIKTRGQQVTLRCSPISGHKSVSWYQQVLGQGPQFIFQYYEKEERGRGNFPDRFSARQFPNYSSELNVNALLLGDSALYLCASSSISGGNSPLHFGNGTRLTVT.

Concerning this clone itself: The same CDR3 also results from other DNA sequences found in this sample. The rearrangement links TRBV20-1 to TRBJ1-2; D remains unclear. The V end lost 6 bases, the J end lost 2 bases, and 7 bases lay between the germline ends. There are 11 residues in the CDR3. The germline V gene encodes CDR1 DFQATT and CDR2 SNEGSKA (reference sequence). The CDR3 is CSAPGNYGYTF. In nucleotides, the CDR3 is TGCAGTGCCCCGGGGAACTATGGCTACACCTTC.

This CDR3 reads CASSGNTDTQYF. The CDR3 bases are TGTGCCAGCAGCGGGAACACAGATACGCAGTATTTT. The rearrangement joins TRBV2 to TRBJ2-3; D perhaps matches TRBD2 (5 bases). The CDR3 length is 12 residues. Trimming took 6 bases from V and 2 from J, leaving 6 bases between them. CDR1 is SNHLY and CDR2 is FYNNEI in the germline V gene.

The chain links TRBV7-9 to TRBJ1-1; D gene uncertain. V gave up 0 bases and J gave up 11 bases, with 10 bases separating them. The CDR3 is 12 residues long. In germline, CDR1 is SEHNR, CDR2 FQNEAQ (reference sequence). The CDR3 nucleotides are TGTGCCAGCAGCTTAGCCCCGGACTCGGCTTTCTTT. It encodes CASSLAPDSAFF.

The chain combines TRBV5-4 with TRBJ1-1, with D possibly TRBD1 on 5 matching bases. The ends were cut back, 0 bases at V and 3 bases at J, with 12 bases in the middle. The germline CDR1 and CDR2 sequences are SGHNT and YYREEE (reference sequence). The CDR3 length is 15 residues. CDR3 DNA sequence: TGTGCCAGCAGCTTGGACTTAGGGGTGCACACTGAAGCTTTCTTT. This codes for CASSLDLGVHTEAFF.

The rearrangement links TRBV12-5 to TRBJ2-1; perhaps TRBD2 as D (5 bases). The CDR3 has 13 residues. CDR1 and CDR2 from the germline V gene are LGHNT and FRNRAP. The germline V and J ends were trimmed by 6 bases and 12 bases, with 18 bases remaining between them. The CDR3 DNA sequence: TGTGCTAGTGGAAACGGCGGGCCCGCGGGGCAGTTCTTC. Protein sequence: CASGNGGPAGQFF.

For the CDR3, the DNA is TGTGCCAGCAGCCAAACCCCGCAGGGGCTCATTAGGGGCTTAAAAGCAGATACGCAGTATTTT. It translates to CASSQTPQGLIRGLKADTQYF. V is TRBV4-2 and J is TRBJ2-3, with a weak D call TRBD1 (6 bases). This CDR3 comprises 21 residues. Germline loops: CDR1 LGHNA, CDR2 YNFKEQ. V shed 2 bases and J shed 4 bases, with 31 bases lying between them.

J is TRBJ2-7 and V is TRBV5-4; TRBD2 might be the D (7 bases). With 0 bases removed from V and 4 bases from J, the gap between germline ends came to 14 bases. Germline V CDR1 and CDR2: SGHNT, YYREEE (reference sequence). The CDR3 consists of 15 residues. CDR3 region: CASSLAGGPGYEQYF. The CDR3 nucleotides read TGTGCCAGCAGCTTGGCGGGGGGCCCAGGGTACGAGCAGTACTTC.

V gene TRBV7-9 combines with J gene TRBJ2-3; 11 bases line up with TRBD2. The CDR3 has 17 residues. CDR1 and CDR2 from the germline V gene are SEHNR and FQNEAQ (reference sequence). The V gene end was trimmed by 5 bases and the J gene end by 3 bases; junction bases not matched to a gene: 10. In DNA form, the CDR3 reads TGTGCCAGCAGCCGGACCTCCCCTAGCGGGAGGACAGATACGCAGTATTTT. It translates to CASSRTSPSGRTDTQYF.

The CDR3 spells CAISSPGQGYYEQYF. CDR3 bases: TGTGCCATCAGCTCACCGGGACAGGGGTACTACGAGCAGTACTTC. The V call is TRBV10-3, the J call TRBJ2-7; TRBD1 matches 10 bases. The CDR3 is made up of 15 amino acids. Germline V gives CDR1 ENHRY, CDR2 SYGVKD. V dropped 6 bases and J dropped 3; count of bases not matched to a gene: 8.

This chain uses TRBV27 with TRBJ2-3; TRBD1 might be the D (5 bases). The V end was cut by 5 bases, the J end by 0 bases, with 15 bases between. Germline V gene sequence: CDR1 MNHEY, CDR2 SMNVEV (reference sequence). The CDR3 consists of 16 residues. The CDR3 DNA is TGTGCCAGCAGTGGCCTAGGGGTAGGGAGCACAGATACGCAGTATTTT. Its protein product is CASSGLGVGSTDTQYF.

J is TRBJ1-3 and V is TRBV6-5, with D possibly TRBD1 on 5 matching bases. Germline V gives CDR1 MNHEY, CDR2 SVGAGI. The ends were cut back, 4 bases at V and 2 bases at J, with 9 bases in the middle. This CDR3 comprises 14 residues. The CDR3 DNA reads as TGTGCCAGCAGTTCCAGGGTGACTGGAAACACCATATATTTT. It codes for CASSSRVTGNTIYF.

This clone was recorded a few times. The same CDR3 arises from other DNA sequences in this sample as well. The V call is TRBV18, the J call TRBJ1-2, with D perhaps matching TRBD1 (5 bases). Germline V gene lookup returns CDR1 KGHSH and CDR2 LQKENI. The CDR3 totals 13 residues. V dropped 5 bases and J dropped 2 bases, with 9 bases sitting between them. The CDR3, as DNA: TGTGCCAGCTCAGTTGACAGAAACTATGGCTACACCTTC. Translating gives CASSVDRNYGYTF.

This clone was seen only a few times. J is TRBJ1-2 and V is TRBV7-9; D is possibly TRBD1 (6 bases). The length of the CDR3 is 13 residues. V was cut by 5 bases and J by 6 bases, with 13 bases left in between. From germline, CDR1 is SEHNR and CDR2 FQNEAQ (reference sequence). DNA for the CDR3: TGTGCCAGCAGCCAAACCGACAGGCATGGCTACACCTTC. Protein sequence: CASSQTDRHGYTF.

This chain joins TRBV2 and TRBJ1-2, with D unclear. The CDR3 extends over 12 amino acids. Per germline, CDR1 SNHLY and CDR2 FYNNEI. V was cut by 3 bases and J by 7 bases, with 9 bases left in between. The CDR3 loop is CASSDDSAGYTF. The CDR3, as DNA: TGTGCCAGCAGTGATGATAGTGCTGGCTACACCTTC. Complete variable domain (other parts from reference TRBV2 and TRBJ1-2): EPEVTQTPSHQVTQMGQEVILRCVPISNHLYFYWYRQILGQKVEFLVSFYNNEISEKSEIFDDQFSVERPDGSNFTLKIRSTKLEDSAMYFCASSDDSAGYTFGSGTRLTVV.

This clone was observed a few times. The V gene is TRBV2, the J gene TRBJ2-3, with 7 bases that match TRBD2. Germline trimming cut 3 bases from V and 4 bases from J; bases unmatched to any gene: 16. Germline V CDR1 and CDR2: SNHLY, FYNNEI. The CDR3 is 18 residues long. The CDR3: CASSDIQGGEGPSDTQYF. CDR3 sequence (DNA): TGTGCCAGCAGTGACATCCAGGGAGGGGAGGGCCCGTCAGATACGCAGTATTTT.